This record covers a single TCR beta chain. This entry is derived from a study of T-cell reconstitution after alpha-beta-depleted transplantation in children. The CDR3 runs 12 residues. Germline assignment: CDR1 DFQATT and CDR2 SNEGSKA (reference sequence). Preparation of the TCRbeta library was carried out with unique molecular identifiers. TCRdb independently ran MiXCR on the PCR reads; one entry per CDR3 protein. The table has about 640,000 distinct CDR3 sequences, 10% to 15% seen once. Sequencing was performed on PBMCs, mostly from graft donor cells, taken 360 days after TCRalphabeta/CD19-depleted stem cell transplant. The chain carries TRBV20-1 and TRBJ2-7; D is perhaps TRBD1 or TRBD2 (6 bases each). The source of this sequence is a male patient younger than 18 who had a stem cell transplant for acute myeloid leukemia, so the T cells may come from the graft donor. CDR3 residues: CSARTPPGALGV. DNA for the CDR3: TGCAGTGCTAGGACCCCCCCGGGGGCTTTGGGTGTC.